This entry is about one T cell receptor beta chain. Its specificity is unknown. TCRdb used MiXCR to reprocess the reads, holding one entry per CDR3 protein. Found here are 60,000 to 80,000 distinct CDR3 sequences, nearly 65% of them singletons; the top ten hold about 7.3%. This specimen belongs to a study of type 1 regulatory T cells. On the study more broadly: T-allo10 is a Tr1-enriched, alloantigen-specific CD4 T cell product made in vitro.

CDR3 length equals 13 residues. Germline assignment: CDR1 SGHTS and CDR2 YDEGEE. Between the trimmed V and J ends, which lost 3 bases and 4 bases, there was a span of 10 bases. This TCR came from a human donor in good health. This sequence joins TRBV5-8 and TRBJ1-2; D is undetermined. Sequenced material: cultured T cells, either the whole culture or a sorted T cell fraction (not recorded which). Subset denoted: Tr1-enriched cell product generated in vitro against host alloantigens. The CDR3 nucleotides read TGTGCCAGCAGCTCGAGGGTCGGCTATGGCTACACCTTC. This sequence encodes CASSSRVGYGYTF.